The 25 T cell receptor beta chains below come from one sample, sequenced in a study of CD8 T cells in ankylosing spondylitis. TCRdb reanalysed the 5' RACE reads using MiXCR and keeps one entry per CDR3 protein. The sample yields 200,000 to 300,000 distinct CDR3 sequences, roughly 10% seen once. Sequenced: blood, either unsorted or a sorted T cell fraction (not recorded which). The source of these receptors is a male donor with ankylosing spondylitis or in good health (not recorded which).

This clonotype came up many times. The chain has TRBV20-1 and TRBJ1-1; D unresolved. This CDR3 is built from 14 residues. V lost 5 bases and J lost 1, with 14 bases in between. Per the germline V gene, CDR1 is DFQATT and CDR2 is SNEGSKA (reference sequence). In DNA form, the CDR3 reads TGCAGTGCTCCAAGGGTCGGTACGAACACTGAAGCTTTCTTT. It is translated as CSAPRVGTNTEAFF.

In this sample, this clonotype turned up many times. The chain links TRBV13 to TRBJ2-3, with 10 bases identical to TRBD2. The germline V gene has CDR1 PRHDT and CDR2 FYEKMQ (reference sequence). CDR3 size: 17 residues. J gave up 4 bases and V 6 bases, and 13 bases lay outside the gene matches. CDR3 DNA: TGTGCCAGCAGGTGGCAGCGGGGGGGCGTTGTGGCAGATACGCAGTATTTT. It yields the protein CASRWQRGGVVADTQYF.

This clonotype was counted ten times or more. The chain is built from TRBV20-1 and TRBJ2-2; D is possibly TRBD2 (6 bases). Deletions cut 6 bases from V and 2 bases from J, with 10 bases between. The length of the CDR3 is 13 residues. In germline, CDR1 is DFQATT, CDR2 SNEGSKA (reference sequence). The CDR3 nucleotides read TGCAGTGCCCGGACTACTAACACCGGGGAGCTGTTTTTT. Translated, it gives CSARTTNTGELFF.

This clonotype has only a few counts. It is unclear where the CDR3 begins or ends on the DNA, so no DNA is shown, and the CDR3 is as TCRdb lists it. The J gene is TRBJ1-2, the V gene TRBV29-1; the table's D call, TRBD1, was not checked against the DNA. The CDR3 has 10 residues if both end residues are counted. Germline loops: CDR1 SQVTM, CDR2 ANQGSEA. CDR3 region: CSAVGTGNSF.

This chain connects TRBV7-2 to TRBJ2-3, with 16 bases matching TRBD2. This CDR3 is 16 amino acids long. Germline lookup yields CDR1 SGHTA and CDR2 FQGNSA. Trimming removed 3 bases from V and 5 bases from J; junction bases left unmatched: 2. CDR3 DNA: TGTGCCAGCAGCTTGGGACTAGCGGGAGGGGGAGATACGCAGTATTTT. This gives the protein CASSLGLAGGGDTQYF.

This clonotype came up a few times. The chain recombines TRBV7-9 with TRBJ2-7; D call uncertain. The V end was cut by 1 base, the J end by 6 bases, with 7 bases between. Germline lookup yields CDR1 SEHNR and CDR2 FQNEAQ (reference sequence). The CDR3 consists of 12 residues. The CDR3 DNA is TGTGCCAGCAGCTTAGAACGGCTCGAGCAGTACTTC. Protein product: CASSLERLEQYF.

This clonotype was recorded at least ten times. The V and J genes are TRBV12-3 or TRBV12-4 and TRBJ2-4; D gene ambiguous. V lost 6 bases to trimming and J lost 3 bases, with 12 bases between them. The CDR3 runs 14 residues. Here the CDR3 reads CASRMGTYKNIQYF. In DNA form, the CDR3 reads TGTGCCAGCAGGATGGGAACGTACAAAAACATTCAGTACTTC.

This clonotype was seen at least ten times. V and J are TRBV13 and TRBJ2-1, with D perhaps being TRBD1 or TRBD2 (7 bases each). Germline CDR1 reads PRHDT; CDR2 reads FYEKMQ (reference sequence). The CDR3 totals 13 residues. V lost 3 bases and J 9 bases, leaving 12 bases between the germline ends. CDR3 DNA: TGTGCCAGCAGCTTCTCCAGGGGGGGTGAGCAGTTCTTC. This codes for CASSFSRGGEQFF.

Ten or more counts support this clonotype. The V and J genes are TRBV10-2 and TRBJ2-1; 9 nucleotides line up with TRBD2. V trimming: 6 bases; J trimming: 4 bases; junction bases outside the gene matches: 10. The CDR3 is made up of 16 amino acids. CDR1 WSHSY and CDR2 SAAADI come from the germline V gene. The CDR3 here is CASRAVETSGYNEQFF. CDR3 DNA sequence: TGCGCCAGCAGGGCCGTGGAGACTAGCGGATACAATGAGCAGTTCTTC.

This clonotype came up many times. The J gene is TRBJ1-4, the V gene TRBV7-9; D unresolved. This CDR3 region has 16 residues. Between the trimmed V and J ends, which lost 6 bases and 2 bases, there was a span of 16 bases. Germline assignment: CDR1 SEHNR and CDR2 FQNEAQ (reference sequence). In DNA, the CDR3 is TGTGCCAGCAGTTCCCCGAGGCAGGCGACTAATGAAAAACTGTTTTTT. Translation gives CASSSPRQATNEKLFF.

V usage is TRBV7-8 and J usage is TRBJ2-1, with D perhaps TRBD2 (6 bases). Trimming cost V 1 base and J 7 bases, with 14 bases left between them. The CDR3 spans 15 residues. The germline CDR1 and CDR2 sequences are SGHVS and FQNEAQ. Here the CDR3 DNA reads TGTGCCAGCAGCTTAGAAGGGGACTCCAAGAATGAGCAGTTCTTC. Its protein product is CASSLEGDSKNEQFF.

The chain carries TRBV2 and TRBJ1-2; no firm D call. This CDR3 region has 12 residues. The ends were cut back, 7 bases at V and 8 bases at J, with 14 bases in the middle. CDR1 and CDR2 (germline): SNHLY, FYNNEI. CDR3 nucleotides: TGTGCCAGCAAAGACCGCCAAAGGGGCTACACCTTC. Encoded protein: CASKDRQRGYTF.

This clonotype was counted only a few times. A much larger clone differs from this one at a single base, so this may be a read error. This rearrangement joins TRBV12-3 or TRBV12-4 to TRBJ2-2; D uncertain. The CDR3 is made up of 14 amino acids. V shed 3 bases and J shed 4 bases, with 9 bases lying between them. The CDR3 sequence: CASSFSTSTGELFF. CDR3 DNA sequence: TGTGCCAGCAGTTTCAGCACGAGCACCGGGGAGCTGTTTTTT.

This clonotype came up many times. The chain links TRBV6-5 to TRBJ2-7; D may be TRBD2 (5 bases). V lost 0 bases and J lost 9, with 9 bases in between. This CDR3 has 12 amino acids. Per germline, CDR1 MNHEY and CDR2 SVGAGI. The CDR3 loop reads CASSYSAVPQYF. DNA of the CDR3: TGTGCCAGCAGTTACTCAGCGGTCCCGCAGTACTTC.

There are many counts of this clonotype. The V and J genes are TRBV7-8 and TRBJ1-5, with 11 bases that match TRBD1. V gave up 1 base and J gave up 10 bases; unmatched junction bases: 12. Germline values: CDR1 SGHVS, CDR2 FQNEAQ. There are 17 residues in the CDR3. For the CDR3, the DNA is TGTGCCAGCAGCTTAGTGGGGTACGGACAGGGGGCCCGTCCCCAGCATTTT. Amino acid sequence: CASSLVGYGQGARPQHF. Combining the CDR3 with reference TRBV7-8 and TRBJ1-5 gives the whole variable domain GAGVSQSPRYKVAKRGQDVALRCDPISGHVSLFWYQQALGQGPEFLTYFQNEAQLDKSGLPSDRFFAERPEGSVSTLKIQRTQQEDSAVYLCASSLVGYGQGARPQHFGDGTRLSIL.

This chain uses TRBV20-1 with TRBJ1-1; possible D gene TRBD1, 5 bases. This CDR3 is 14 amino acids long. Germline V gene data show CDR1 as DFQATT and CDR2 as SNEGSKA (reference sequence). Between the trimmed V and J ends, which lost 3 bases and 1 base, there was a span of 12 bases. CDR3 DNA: TGCAGTGCTAGGGGGGGGGTTTCGAACACTGAAGCTTTCTTT. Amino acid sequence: CSARGGVSNTEAFF.

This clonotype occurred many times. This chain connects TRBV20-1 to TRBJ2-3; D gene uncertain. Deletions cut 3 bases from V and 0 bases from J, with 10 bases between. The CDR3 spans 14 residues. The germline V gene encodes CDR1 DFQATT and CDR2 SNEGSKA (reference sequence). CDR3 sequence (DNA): TGCAGTGCTAGGGCCACCCCGAGCACAGATACGCAGTATTTT. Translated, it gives CSARATPSTDTQYF.

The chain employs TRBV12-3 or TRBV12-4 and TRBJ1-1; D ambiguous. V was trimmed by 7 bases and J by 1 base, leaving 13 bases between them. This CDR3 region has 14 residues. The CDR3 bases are TGTGCCAGCACCTTCCTCAAGGAGAACACTGAAGCTTTCTTT. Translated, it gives CASTFLKENTEAFF.

CDR3 sequence reads: CASSEYPADNEQFF. In nucleotides, the CDR3 is TGTGCCAGCAGTGAGTACCCGGCCGACAATGAGCAGTTCTTC. The genes are TRBV25-1 and TRBJ2-1; D unclear. Looked up from germline, CDR1 is MGHDK and CDR2 is SYGVNS. The V and J ends lost 3 bases and 5 bases respectively, with 11 bases between them. This CDR3 has 14 amino acids.

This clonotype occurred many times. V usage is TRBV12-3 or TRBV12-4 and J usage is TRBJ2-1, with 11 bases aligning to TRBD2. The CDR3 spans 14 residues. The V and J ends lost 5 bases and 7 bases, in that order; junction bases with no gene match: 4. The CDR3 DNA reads TGTGCCAGCAGTCCGGGACTAGCGGTTAATGAGCAGTTCTTC. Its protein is CASSPGLAVNEQFF.

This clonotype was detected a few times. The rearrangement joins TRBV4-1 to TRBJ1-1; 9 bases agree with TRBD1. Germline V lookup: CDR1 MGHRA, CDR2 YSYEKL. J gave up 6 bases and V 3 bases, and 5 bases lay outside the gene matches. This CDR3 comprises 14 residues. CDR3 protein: CASSQRQGVAEAFF. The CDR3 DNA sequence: TGCGCCAGCAGCCAGCGACAGGGGGTCGCTGAAGCTTTCTTT.

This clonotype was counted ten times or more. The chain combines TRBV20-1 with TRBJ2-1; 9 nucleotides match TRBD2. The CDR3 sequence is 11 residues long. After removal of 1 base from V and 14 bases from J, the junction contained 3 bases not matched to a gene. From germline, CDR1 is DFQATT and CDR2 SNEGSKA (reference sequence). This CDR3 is CSARVGGGEFF. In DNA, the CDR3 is TGCAGTGCTAGAGTCGGCGGGGGGGAGTTCTTC.

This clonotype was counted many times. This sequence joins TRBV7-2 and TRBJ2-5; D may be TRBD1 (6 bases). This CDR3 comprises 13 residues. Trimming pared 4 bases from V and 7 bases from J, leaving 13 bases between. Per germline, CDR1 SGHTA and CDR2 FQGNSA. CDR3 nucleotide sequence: TGTGCCAGCAGCTCAGGGATCAGGGGGACCCAGTACTTC. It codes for CASSSGIRGTQYF. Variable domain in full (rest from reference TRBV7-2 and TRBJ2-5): GAGVSQSPSNKVTEKGKDVELRCDPISGHTALYWYRQSLGQGLEFLIYFQGNSAPDKSGLPSDRFSAERTGGSVSTLTIQRTQQEDSAVYLCASSSGIRGTQYFGPGTRLLVL.

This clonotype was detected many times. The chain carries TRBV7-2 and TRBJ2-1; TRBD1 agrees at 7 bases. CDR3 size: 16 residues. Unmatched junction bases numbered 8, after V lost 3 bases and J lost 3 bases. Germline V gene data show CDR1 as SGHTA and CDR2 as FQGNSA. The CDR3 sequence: CASSLRDRQNYNEQFF. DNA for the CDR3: TGTGCCAGCAGCTTGAGGGACAGACAAAACTACAATGAGCAGTTCTTC. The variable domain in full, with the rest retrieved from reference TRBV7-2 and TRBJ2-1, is GAGVSQSPSNKVTEKGKDVELRCDPISGHTALYWYRQSLGQGLEFLIYFQGNSAPDKSGLPSDRFSAERTGGSVSTLTIQRTQQEDSAVYLCASSLRDRQNYNEQFFGPGTRLTVL.

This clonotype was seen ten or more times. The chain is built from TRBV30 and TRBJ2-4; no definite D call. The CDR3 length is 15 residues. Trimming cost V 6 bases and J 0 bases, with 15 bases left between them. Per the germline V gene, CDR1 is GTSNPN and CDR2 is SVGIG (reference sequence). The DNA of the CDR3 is TGTGCCTGCCGGCGGCAGATTCTAGCCAAAAACATTCAGTACTTC. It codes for CACRRQILAKNIQYF.